This T cell receptor (beta chain) was sequenced in a study of lymphopenia after photon versus proton radiotherapy. Germline V gene data show CDR1 as SQVTM and CDR2 as ANQGSEA. Trimming removed 2 bases from V and 6 bases from J, with 17 bases in between. The CDR3 has 14 amino acids. Measured with immunoSEQ multiplex PCR; TCRdb has only the in-frame clones, and not every one. The sample includes approximately 160,000 clones, less than 90% seen only once; the top ten take about 4.3%. The sequence was obtained from a man aged 50 to 59 with gastric cancer. This specimen consisted of peripheral blood, obtained from a patient treated with photon-based radiotherapy. The chain carries TRBV29-1 and TRBJ2-7, with D perhaps TRBD2 (6 bases). CDR3 coding DNA: TGCAGCGTTGAACTCCCGTCGGGGACTCGCGAGCAGTACTTC. The encoded protein is CSVELPSGTREQYF.